Following are 13 T cell receptor beta chains from one sample sequenced in a study of cytomegalovirus exposure and HLA in healthy donors. Produced via immunoSEQ multiplex PCR; TCRdb's table is partial and in-frame only. The table includes 110,000 or so clones, roughly 86% detected once. The sequenced sample was PBMCs. These receptors all come from a young woman in good health and CMV-seronegative.

V and J are TRBV2 and TRBJ2-7; a weak D match, TRBD1 (6 bases). Germline V CDR1 and CDR2: SNHLY, FYNNEI. V was pared by 10 bases and J by 1 base, with 20 bases between. The CDR3 totals 15 residues. This chain's CDR3 is CAIRRGQPPSYEQYF. For the CDR3, the DNA is TGTGCCATTCGTCGAGGACAGCCTCCTTCCTACGAGCAGTACTTC.

The chain uses TRBV4-3 and TRBJ2-7; 13 bases agree with TRBD2. The CDR3 length is 19 residues. Germline V gene lookup returns CDR1 LGHNA and CDR2 YSLEER. Trimming removed 2 bases from V and 5 bases from J; junction bases left unmatched: 15. Here the CDR3 DNA reads TGCGCCAGCAGCCAATCATGGACTAGCGGGGGAACAACCCACGACGAGCAGTACTTC. Translation: CASSQSWTSGGTTHDEQYF.

This rearrangement joins TRBV2 to TRBJ1-4; no definite D call. Trimming shortened V by 8 bases and J by 7 bases, and 5 bases separated the two germline ends. The CDR3 covers 10 residues. The germline CDR1 and CDR2 sequences are SNHLY and FYNNEI. The CDR3 here is CASSGEKLFF. CDR3 in DNA: TGTGCCAGCTCGGGTGAAAAACTGTTTTTT. The whole variable domain, filled in from reference TRBV2 and TRBJ1-4, reads EPEVTQTPSHQVTQMGQEVILRCVPISNHLYFYWYRQILGQKVEFLVSFYNNEISEKSEIFDDQFSVERPDGSNFTLKIRSTKLEDSAMYFCASSGEKLFFGSGTQLSVL.

V and J are TRBV6-5 and TRBJ1-4, with 7 nucleotides matching TRBD1. V lost 6 bases and J lost 8; bases outside the gene matches: 12. The CDR3 contains 15 residues. Germline CDR1 reads MNHEY; CDR2 reads SVGAGI. In nucleotides, the CDR3 is TGTGCCAGCAGCTATGATGGACAGGAACGGGAAAAACTGTTTTTT. It translates to CASSYDGQEREKLFF.

The chain joins TRBV30 to TRBJ2-7; D is unclear. The CDR3 has 13 residues. V dropped 1 base and J dropped 0 bases, with 7 bases sitting between them. Per the germline V gene, CDR1 is GTSNPN and CDR2 is SVGIG (reference sequence). The CDR3 DNA is TGTGCCTGGAGTGAAAGCTTCTCCTACGAGCAGTACTTC. It specifies CAWSESFSYEQYF.

This chain uses TRBV4-3 with TRBJ2-3; 7 bases match TRBD1. The CDR3 has 15 residues. V lost 2 bases to trimming and J lost 1 base; unmatched junction nucleotides: 3. CDR1 and CDR2 from the germline V gene are LGHNA and YSLEER. In nucleotides, the CDR3 is TGCGCCAGCAGCCAAAAGACAGGGCGCACAGATACGCAGTATTTT. It translates to CASSQKTGRTDTQYF.

This chain joins TRBV5-8 and TRBJ2-7; 9 bases are shared with TRBD1. After removal of 3 bases from V and 7 bases from J, the junction contained 8 bases not matched to a gene. The CDR3 has 14 amino acids. The V gene's germline CDR1 is SGHTS and CDR2 YDEGEE. CDR3 DNA: TGTGCCAGCAGCTCACCGGGACAGGGTACGGAGCAGTACTTC. Translating gives CASSSPGQGTEQYF. Filled out from reference TRBV5-8 and TRBJ2-7, the complete variable domain reads EAGVTQSPTHLIKTRGQQATLRCSPISGHTSVYWYQQALGLGLQFLLWYDEGEERNRGNFPPRFSGRQFPNYSSELNVNALELEDSALYLCASSSPGQGTEQYFGPGTRLTVT.

The chain has TRBV15 and TRBJ1-4; D gene uncertain. V was trimmed by 5 bases and J by 0 bases, leaving 7 bases between them. Germline V gene sequence: CDR1 LNHNV, CDR2 YYDKDF (reference sequence). This CDR3 has 14 amino acids. The CDR3 sequence: CATSRVATNEKLFF. The CDR3 DNA reads TGTGCCACCAGCCGGGTTGCAACTAATGAAAAACTGTTTTTT.

This clone was observed a handful of times. The V gene is TRBV18, the J gene TRBJ2-7; tentatively, D is TRBD1 (6 bases). Trimming removed 2 bases from V and 5 bases from J, with 22 bases in between. The CDR3 has 17 amino acids. Germline V gene sequence: CDR1 KGHSH, CDR2 LQKENI. CDR3 residues: CASSPVKTLLRGDEQYF. CDR3 DNA sequence: TGTGCCAGCTCACCAGTGAAAACACTCCTCAGGGGCGACGAGCAGTACTTC.

The chain recombines TRBV5-1 with TRBJ2-2, with 7 bases that match TRBD2. The J segment lost 3 bases and the V segment lost 3 bases, leaving 5 bases of the junction unmatched. Germline CDR1 reads SGHRS; CDR2 reads YFSETQ. The CDR3 consists of 15 residues. This chain's CDR3 is CASSYSGIHTGELFF. The CDR3 nucleotides are TGCGCCAGCAGCTACAGCGGGATCCACACCGGGGAGCTGTTTTTT.

This chain joins TRBV19 and TRBJ1-6; TRBD1 might be the D (5 bases). Deletions cut 5 bases from V and 9 bases from J, with 11 bases between. CDR1 is LNHDA and CDR2 is SQIVND in the germline V gene (reference sequence). CDR3 length: 13 amino acids. The CDR3 protein is CASSPFGGSPLHF. CDR3 in DNA: TGTGCCAGTAGTCCCTTCGGGGGTTCACCCCTCCACTTT.

The chain is built from TRBV11-1 and TRBJ2-3; TRBD1 matches at 7 bases. CDR3 length equals 16 residues. CDR1 is SGHAT and CDR2 is FQDESV in the germline V gene (reference sequence). V was clipped by 3 bases and J by 0 bases; unmatched bases: 6. This chain's CDR3 is CASSFDRDPSTDTQYF. The CDR3, as DNA: TGTGCCAGCAGCTTCGACAGGGACCCTAGCACAGATACGCAGTATTTT.

This chain links TRBV5-4 with TRBJ2-3, with D possibly being TRBD2 (6 bases). V lost 4 bases to trimming and J lost 5 bases, with 17 bases between them. Germline V gene lookup returns CDR1 SGHNT and CDR2 YYREEE (reference sequence). This CDR3 region has 15 residues. The CDR3 is CASSEAEAGGDTQYF. The CDR3 nucleotides read TGTGCCAGCAGCGAAGCAGAGGCCGGGGGAGATACGCAGTATTTT. The whole variable domain, remainder taken from reference TRBV5-4 and TRBJ2-3, is ETGVTQSPTHLIKTRGQQVTLRCSSQSGHNTVSWYQQALGQGPQFIFQYYREEENGRGNFPPRFSGLQFPNYSSELNVNALELDDSALYLCASSEAEAGGDTQYFGPGTRLTVL.